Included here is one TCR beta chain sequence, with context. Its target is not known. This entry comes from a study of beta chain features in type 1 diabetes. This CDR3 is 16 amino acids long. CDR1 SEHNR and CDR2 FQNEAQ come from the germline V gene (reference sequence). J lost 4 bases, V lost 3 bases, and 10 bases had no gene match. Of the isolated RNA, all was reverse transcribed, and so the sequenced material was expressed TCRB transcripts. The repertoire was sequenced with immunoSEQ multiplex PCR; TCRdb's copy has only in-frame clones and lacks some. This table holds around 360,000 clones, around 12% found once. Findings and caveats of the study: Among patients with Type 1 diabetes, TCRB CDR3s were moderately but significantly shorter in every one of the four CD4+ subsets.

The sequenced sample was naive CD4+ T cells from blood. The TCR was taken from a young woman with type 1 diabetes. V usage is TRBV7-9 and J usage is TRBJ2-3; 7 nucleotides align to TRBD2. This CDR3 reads CASSFPTSSWADTQYF. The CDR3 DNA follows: TGTGCCAGCAGCTTTCCGACTAGCAGTTGGGCAGATACGCAGTATTTT.